These 27 T cell receptor beta chains share one sample of origin, sequenced in a study of T-cell memory formation after mild COVID-19. TCRdb called the 5' RACE reads again in MiXCR, with one record for every CDR3 protein. Among some 290,000 distinct CDR3 sequences listed, around 16% were seen once. Sequencing used PBMCs or a T cell subset sorted from them (not recorded which). The receptors here all came from a man aged 18 to 35 who had mild COVID-19 (a few samples of this study predate the infection). Cell type and time point are not known.

The CDR3 here is CASSLGGRGYGYTF. The DNA for the CDR3 is TGTGCCAGCAGCTTAGGCGGCAGGGGCTATGGCTACACCTTC. The gene calls are TRBV7-9 and TRBJ1-2; D possibly corresponds to TRBD1 (6 bases). Germline V lookup: CDR1 SEHNR, CDR2 FQNEAQ (reference sequence). The CDR3 sequence is 14 residues long. Deletions cut 1 base from V and 4 bases from J, with 10 bases between.

The V call is TRBV7-9, the J call TRBJ2-3, with 7 nucleotides matching TRBD1. The CDR3 length is 15 residues. Germline assignment: CDR1 SEHNR and CDR2 FQNEAQ (reference sequence). Trimming took 4 bases from V and 1 from J; bases not matched to a gene: 5. The CDR3 DNA reads TGTGCCAGCAGCTCGAGACAGGGTGGCACAGATACGCAGTATTTT. It is translated as CASSSRQGGTDTQYF.

This clonotype was found many times. The chain joins TRBV7-9 to TRBJ1-5, with D unclear. The CDR3 spans 12 residues. Germline CDR1 reads SEHNR; CDR2 reads FQNEAQ (reference sequence). V was shortened by 5 bases and J by 4 bases, with 6 bases between the two germline ends. This CDR3 is CASSPNNQPQHF. CDR3 coding DNA: TGTGCCAGCAGCCCAAATAATCAGCCCCAGCATTTT.

The chain uses TRBV7-9 and TRBJ2-1, with D maybe TRBD1 (6 bases). The V gene's germline CDR1 is SEHNR and CDR2 FQNEAQ (reference sequence). V shed 4 bases and J shed 2 bases, with 15 bases lying between them. The CDR3 spans 16 residues. This CDR3 is CASSSRQAGTYNEQFF. As DNA, the CDR3 is TGTGCCAGCAGCTCCAGACAGGCTGGGACCTACAATGAGCAGTTCTTC.

The table lists this clonotype with a few counts. The chain employs TRBV6-4 and TRBJ2-7, with 8 bases fitting TRBD1. The germline V gene has CDR1 MRHNA and CDR2 SNTAGT. The CDR3 is 16 amino acids. V shed 0 bases and J 5 bases; nucleotides not matched to a gene: 9. The CDR3 here is CASSDSRDRSTHEQYV. The CDR3 coding sequence is TGTGCCAGCAGTGACTCTCGGGACAGGTCAACGCACGAGCAGTACGTC.

V gene TRBV7-9 combines with J gene TRBJ1-5; 9 positions match TRBD1. Looked up from germline, CDR1 is SEHNR and CDR2 is FQNEAQ (reference sequence). The ends lost 5 bases at V and 4 bases at J; junction bases unmatched: 9. CDR3 length: 16 amino acids. CDR3 DNA sequence: TGTGCCAGCAGCCGATACCGGGACAGGGAAAATCAGCCCCAGCATTTT. Translated, it gives CASSRYRDRENQPQHF.

The V call is TRBV7-2, the J call TRBJ2-5; D is possibly TRBD2 (5 bases). The CDR3 is 15 residues long. Between the trimmed V and J ends, which lost 4 bases and 1 base, there was a span of 13 bases. Per the germline V gene, CDR1 is SGHTA and CDR2 is FQGNSA. The CDR3 reads CASSSTLGSQETQYF. In nucleotides, the CDR3 is TGTGCCAGCAGCTCGACATTAGGGAGCCAAGAGACCCAGTACTTC.

This clonotype was seen at least ten times. The V and J genes are TRBV12-3 or TRBV12-4 and TRBJ2-5; a possible D gene is TRBD2 (6 bases). The CDR3 totals 14 residues. V shed 2 bases and J shed 3 bases, with 10 bases lying between them. CDR3 DNA: TGTGCCAGCAGTTTAAGGGGAGGTGAAGAGACCCAGTACTTC. This translates into CASSLRGGEETQYF.

This clonotype has a handful of counts. This rearrangement joins TRBV4-3 to TRBJ1-1, with unresolved D. Germline CDR1 reads LGHNA; CDR2 reads YSLEER. This CDR3 is built from 14 residues. Deletions cut 3 bases from V and 3 bases from J, with 11 bases between. The CDR3 loop reads CASSHYFRDTEAFF. The DNA for the CDR3 is TGCGCCAGCAGCCACTATTTTCGGGACACTGAAGCTTTCTTT.

The chain links TRBV7-7 to TRBJ2-3; maybe TRBD2 (5 bases). Germline V gene sequence: CDR1 SSHAT, CDR2 FNYEAQ (reference sequence). V lost 5 bases and J 0 bases, leaving 12 bases between the germline ends. The CDR3 has 15 residues. The CDR3 nucleotides read TGTGCCAGCAGCCCGGGGAAAACTAGCACAGATACGCAGTATTTT. It translates to CASSPGKTSTDTQYF.

This clonotype has more than one count but fewer than ten. The rearrangement uses TRBV5-1 and TRBJ2-3; D remains ambiguous. The CDR3 extends over 15 amino acids. Germline V gives CDR1 SGHRS, CDR2 YFSETQ. V dropped 2 bases and J dropped 0 bases, with 10 bases sitting between them. CDR3 DNA: TGCGCCAGCAGCTTCGAAGAACCCAGCACAGATACGCAGTATTTT. This translates into CASSFEEPSTDTQYF.

This clonotype was detected only a few times. This sequence joins TRBV23-1 and TRBJ2-1, with 9 bases that match TRBD2. TRBV23-1 is classed as an ORF, of uncertain function. J gave up 5 bases and V 2 bases, and 13 bases lay outside the gene matches. The CDR3 extends over 18 amino acids. CDR3 loop: CASSQPLGSGGLNNEQFF. CDR3 nucleotides: TGCGCCAGCAGTCAACCCCTGGGGAGCGGGGGGCTTAACAATGAGCAGTTCTTC.

At least ten counts were recorded for this clonotype. The chain links TRBV4-3 to TRBJ2-4, with D unclear. V lost 0 bases, J lost 0 bases, and 12 bases lay in between. The CDR3 length is 17 residues. Per the germline V gene, CDR1 is LGHNA and CDR2 is YSLEER. The chain's CDR3 is CASSQETVPKAKNIQYF. The CDR3 nucleotides are TGCGCCAGCAGCCAAGAAACTGTACCTAAAGCCAAAAACATTCAGTACTTC.

In this sample, this clonotype turned up many times. V gene TRBV30 combines with J gene TRBJ1-2; 10 positions match TRBD1. V lost 3 bases to trimming and J lost 8 bases; unmatched junction nucleotides: 6. Germline CDR1 reads GTSNPN; CDR2 reads SVGIG (reference sequence). This CDR3 comprises 13 residues. This CDR3 reads CAWSAGQGGGYTF. The CDR3 coding sequence is TGTGCCTGGAGCGCCGGACAGGGGGGAGGCTACACCTTC.

This clonotype was observed a few times. The J gene is TRBJ2-1, the V gene TRBV9; 8 bases align to TRBD2. V gave up 3 bases and J gave up 2 bases; unmatched junction bases: 1. The CDR3 spans 14 residues. Germline values: CDR1 SGDLS, CDR2 YYNGEE. CDR3 sequence reads: CASSAGLAYNEQFF. The CDR3 bases are TGTGCCAGCAGCGCGGGACTAGCCTACAATGAGCAGTTCTTC.

The chain is built from TRBV5-4 and TRBJ1-1; D is unresolved. There are 15 residues in the CDR3. Per germline, CDR1 SGHNT and CDR2 YYREEE (reference sequence). V was cut by 0 bases and J by 2 bases, with 11 bases left in between. CDR3 residues: CASSLGGAANTEAFF. CDR3 nucleotide sequence: TGTGCCAGCAGCTTGGGGGGTGCGGCAAACACTGAAGCTTTCTTT.

This clonotype was counted between two and nine times. The chain has TRBV2 and TRBJ1-1; no definite D call. Germline-derived CDR1 and CDR2 are SNHLY and FYNNEI. The CDR3 length is 13 residues. The V end was cut by 3 bases, the J end by 1 base, with 6 bases between. The CDR3 DNA follows: TGTGCCAGCAGTGAGGACGCGAACACTGAAGCTTTCTTT. Translation gives CASSEDANTEAFF. The full variable domain, with the rest looked up from reference TRBV2 and TRBJ1-1, is EPEVTQTPSHQVTQMGQEVILRCVPISNHLYFYWYRQILGQKVEFLVSFYNNEISEKSEIFDDQFSVERPDGSNFTLKIRSTKLEDSAMYFCASSEDANTEAFFGQGTRLTVV.

The chain employs TRBV27 and TRBJ2-7; D ambiguous. Germline V gene data show CDR1 as MNHEY and CDR2 as SMNVEV (reference sequence). CDR3 length equals 12 residues. With 6 bases removed from V and 6 bases from J, the gap between germline ends came to 12 bases. CDR3 residues: CASSQRVGEQYF. In DNA, the CDR3 is TGTGCCAGCAGCCAAAGGGTTGGCGAGCAGTACTTC.

The V call is TRBV10-3, the J call TRBJ2-7; D possibly uses TRBD1 or TRBD2 (5 bases each). In germline, CDR1 is ENHRY, CDR2 SYGVKD. Trimming cost V 8 bases and J 0 bases, with 17 bases left between them. CDR3 length: 15 residues. The CDR3 here is CAISPGPRNSYEQYV. The CDR3 coding sequence is TGTGCCATCTCCCCGGGACCCCGAAACTCCTACGAGCAGTACGTC.

This clonotype has ten or more counts. The rearrangement links TRBV5-1 to TRBJ2-1; D unresolved. There are 11 residues in the CDR3. The V end lost 4 bases, the J end lost 5 bases, and 4 bases lay between the germline ends. CDR1 is SGHRS, CDR2 YFSETQ, per germline. The CDR3 loop reads CASSPDNEQFF. CDR3 coding DNA: TGCGCCAGCAGCCCGGACAATGAGCAGTTCTTC.

This clonotype was picked up a small number of times. This chain joins TRBV12-3 or TRBV12-4 and TRBJ1-3; 7 bases fit TRBD1. The junction had 3 bases not matched to a gene; V was cut back by 2 bases and J by 5 bases. The length of the CDR3 is 14 residues. CDR3 nucleotide sequence: TGTGCCAGCAGTTTACCACAGGGGAGAAACACCATATATTTT. It yields the protein CASSLPQGRNTIYF.

This clonotype was detected only a few times. The rearrangement uses TRBV4-3 and TRBJ2-6; D gene uncertain. CDR1 LGHNA and CDR2 YSLEER come from the germline V gene. CDR3 size: 15 residues. Trimming removed 0 bases from V and 2 bases from J, with 5 bases in between. The CDR3 region is CASSQEVPGANVLTF. The CDR3, as DNA: TGCGCCAGCAGCCAAGAGGTTCCTGGGGCCAACGTCCTGACTTTC.

The chain's CDR3 is CASSLVTGMNTEAFF. CDR3 coding DNA: TGTGCCAGCAGCTTGGTCACGGGGATGAACACTGAAGCTTTCTTT. The chain combines TRBV5-4 with TRBJ1-1; D remains unclear. Deletions cut 0 bases from V and 0 bases from J, with 9 bases between. The CDR3 consists of 15 residues. Germline CDR1 SGHNT, CDR2 YYREEE (reference sequence). Full variable domain (missing parts from reference TRBV5-4 and TRBJ1-1): ETGVTQSPTHLIKTRGQQVTLRCSSQSGHNTVSWYQQALGQGPQFIFQYYREEENGRGNFPPRFSGLQFPNYSSELNVNALELDDSALYLCASSLVTGMNTEAFFGQGTRLTVV.

This clonotype was counted only a few times. The chain employs TRBV12-3 or TRBV12-4 and TRBJ2-1; D is uncertain. This CDR3 has 12 amino acids. Between the trimmed V and J ends, which lost 1 base and 14 bases, there was a span of 12 bases. CDR3 coding DNA: TGTGCCAGCAGTTTAGAGATCACCCATGAGTTCTTC. Encoded protein: CASSLEITHEFF.

The V call is TRBV19, the J call TRBJ1-5; D might be TRBD1 (5 bases). Per the germline V gene, CDR1 is LNHDA and CDR2 is SQIVND (reference sequence). CDR3 length: 14 residues. The germline V and J ends were trimmed by 7 bases and 5 bases, with 15 bases remaining between them. Here the CDR3 reads CASKGWGPHQPQHF. The CDR3 nucleotides read TGTGCCAGTAAAGGGTGGGGACCTCATCAGCCCCAGCATTTT.

This clonotype has only a few counts. This chain uses TRBV7-8 with TRBJ1-2; no reliable D call. This CDR3 has 14 residues. V shed 1 base and J shed 8 bases, with 14 bases lying between them. Looked up from germline, CDR1 is SGHVS and CDR2 is FQNEAQ. The DNA for the CDR3 is TGTGCCAGCAGCTTAGTTATCGGTGGCCCAGGCTACACCTTC. Amino acid sequence: CASSLVIGGPGYTF.

This clonotype was seen ten or more times. The chain couples TRBV11-1 to TRBJ2-2; 7 nucleotides align to TRBD1. V dropped 2 bases and J dropped 0; count of bases not matched to a gene: 0. The CDR3 consists of 15 residues. Germline V gives CDR1 SGHAT, CDR2 FQDESV (reference sequence). Written as DNA, the CDR3 is TGTGCCAGCAGCTTACAGGGGGCGAACACCGGGGAGCTGTTTTTT. Translating gives CASSLQGANTGELFF. Full variable domain (remainder filled in from reference TRBV11-1 and TRBJ2-2): EAEVAQSPRYKITEKSQAVAFWCDPISGHATLYWYRQILGQGPELLVQFQDESVVDDSQLPKDRFSAERLKGVDSTLKIQPAELGDSAMYLCASSLQGANTGELFFGEGSRLTVL.